This T cell receptor beta chain was identified during a study of cytomegalovirus exposure and HLA in healthy donors. Points from the study as a whole: In most subjects, TCR beta sequences reportedly gave accurate predictions of HLA-A and HLA-B alleles.

Details on this clone: Its antigen remains unidentified.

The V and J ends lost 3 bases and 1 base respectively, with 6 bases between them. In germline, CDR1 is KGHSH, CDR2 LQKENI. The CDR3 is 13 amino acids. The study ran its PCR with 60 Vbeta and 13 Jbeta primers. Method: immunoSEQ multiplex PCR; TCRdb's copy keeps in-frame clones and lacks some. The repertoire holds 100,000 to 150,000 clones, with roughly four fifths as singletons. Donors sampled were nominally healthy, though unrecorded immune exposures were likely. The specimen sequenced was PBMCs. The receptor comes from a girl aged 2-9 years in good health and CMV-seronegative. The chain uses TRBV18 and TRBJ1-1, with unresolved D. The CDR3 is CASSPTPNTEAFF. CDR3 nucleotides: TGTGCCAGCTCACCGACTCCGAACACTGAAGCTTTCTTT.